The rows below give T cell receptor beta chains drawn from one sample of a study of beta chain features in type 1 diabetes. The repertoire was sequenced with immunoSEQ multiplex PCR; TCRdb's copy has only in-frame clones and lacks some. The sample holds 390,000 or so clones; around 13% are singletons and the top ten take 0.03% to 0.04%. The sample comprised naive CD4+ T cells from blood. These TCRs come from a young man in good health. CDR3s include the opening cysteine and the closing phenylalanine or tryptophan. A D gene is named only where the DNA matches it firmly. The size entry is marked missing in some rows and otherwise reads once, few, many or a size class.

J gene | D gene | clone size | V gene | CDR3 DNA | CDR3 protein
TRBJ2-1 | TRBD1 | few | TRBV9 | TGTGCCAGCAGCCCAGGGGGCGGACAATACAATGAGCAGTTCTTC | CASSPGGGQYNEQFF
TRBJ2-1 | TRBD2 | - | TRBV4-2 | TGTGCCAGCAGCCAAGACCCTCCTAGCGGGGTAACCTACAATGAGCAGTTCTTC | CASSQDPPSGVTYNEQFF
TRBJ2-1 | - | - | TRBV7-2 | TGTGCCAGCAGCTTTGGACAGACCTACAATGAGCAGTTCTTC | CASSFGQTYNEQFF
TRBJ2-1 | TRBD1 | few | TRBV5-4 | TGTGCCAGCAGCCGCCGACAGGGGGCGTATAATGAGCAGTTCTTC | CASSRRQGAYNEQFF
TRBJ2-7 | - | few | TRBV28 | TGTGCCAGCAGTCTCGGAGGGGTCAACTACGAGCAGTACTTC | CASSLGGVNYEQYF
TRBJ2-3 | TRBD2 | - | TRBV15 | TGTGCCACCAGCCCCCGGGACTACAGAGATACGCAGTATTTT | CATSPRDYRDTQYF
TRBJ2-3 | - | few | TRBV12-5 | TGTGCTAGTGGTGTAACAGATACGCAGTATTTT | CASGVTDTQYF
TRBJ1-4 | - | - | TRBV28 | TGTGCCAGCAGCACAGTACCAACTAATGAAAAACTGTTTTTT | CASSTVPTNEKLFF
TRBJ2-1 | - | - | TRBV2 | TGTGCCAGTTTCTGGTATGAGCAGTTCTTC | CASFWYEQFF
TRBJ1-1 | - | - | TRBV30 | TGTGCCTGGAGTGTTCTCATGAACACTGAAGCTTTCTTT | CAWSVLMNTEAFF
TRBJ2-1 | TRBD2 | - | TRBV18 | TGTGCCAGCTCACCGAATGGACTAGCGGTGAATGAGCAGTTCTTC | CASSPNGLAVNEQFF
TRBJ2-1 | TRBD2 | few | TRBV5-1 | TGCGCCAGCAGCCCCCTAGCGGGGGGCAATGAGCAGTTCTTC | CASSPLAGGNEQFF
TRBJ2-7 | TRBD1 | - | TRBV27 | TGTGCCAGCAGCCCAAGGTCAGGGGGCACCGAGCAGTACTTC | CASSPRSGGTEQYF
TRBJ2-1 | TRBD1 | few | TRBV29-1 | TGCAGCGCGCACAGGGGCAATGAGCAGTTCTTC | CSAHRGNEQFF
TRBJ2-2 | TRBD1 | few | TRBV19 | TGTGCCAGTAGTGGGACAGAGAGGGCCGGGGAGCTGTTTTTT | CASSGTERAGELFF
TRBJ2-3 | - | few | TRBV23-1 | TGCGCCAGCAGTCACTCGAACCGGGACGCAGCGGTTGGTACGCAGTATTTT | CASSHSNRDAAVGTQYF
TRBJ1-6 | - | - | TRBV7-2 | TGTGCCAGCAGCTTAATATACAGGGCTAATTCACCCCTCCACTTT | CASSLIYRANSPLHF
TRBJ2-7 | TRBD2 | few | TRBV9 | TGTGCCAGCAGCGCCTCAGCGGGGGGTTACTCCTACGAGCAGTACTTC | CASSASAGGYSYEQYF
TRBJ2-5 | - | - | TRBV6-5 | TGTGCCAGCAATAGGCTGGGGTCCCAAGAGACCCAGTACTTC | CASNRLGSQETQYF
TRBJ1-1 | - | few | TRBV9 | TGTGCCAGCAGCACCTCCGTAGACGGGCCTGAAGCTTTCTTT | CASSTSVDGPEAFF
TRBJ2-5 | TRBD1 | few | TRBV11-2 | TGTGCCAGCAGCTTACCCGGACAGGGCCAAGAGACCCAGTACTTC | CASSLPGQGQETQYF
TRBJ2-7 | - | few | TRBV27 | TGTGCCAGCAGTTTTTCCAGGGTTACCTACGAGCAGTACTTC | CASSFSRVTYEQYF
TRBJ1-1 | - | few | TRBV4-2 | TGTGCCAGCAGCCAAGGGCTGCGGGGGGCGGACACTGAAGCTTTCTTT | CASSQGLRGADTEAFF
TRBJ2-4 | - | - | TRBV30 | TGTGCCTGGAGTGTACGACAGGTAGAAAACATTCAGTACTTC | CAWSVRQVENIQYF
TRBJ1-2 | - | - | TRBV30 | TGTGCCTGCGTCCTACCCAGGGACTATGGCTACACCTTC | CACVLPRDYGYTF
TRBJ2-1 | TRBD1 | - | TRBV25-1 | TGTGCCAGCAGTGACTCCCCTTTCGGGACAGGGGAATACAATGAGCAGTTCTTC | CASSDSPFGTGEYNEQFF
TRBJ1-1 | - | - | TRBV7-8 | TGTGCCAGCAGCTTAGCGAGAGGTTACCACACTGAAGCTTTCTTT | CASSLARGYHTEAFF
TRBJ1-2 | - | few | TRBV7-2 | TGTGCCAGCAGCCAAGAACACTATGGCTACACCTTC | CASSQEHYGYTF
TRBJ2-7 | - | - | TRBV11-2 | TGTGCCAGCAGCGGCCGTGGGGACGAGCAGTACTTC | CASSGRGDEQYF
TRBJ1-6 | - | - | TRBV4-3 | TGCGCCAGCAGCCAAATGACAGAGAATTCACCCCTCCACTTT | CASSQMTENSPLHF
TRBJ2-7 | TRBD1 | few | TRBV18 | TGTGCCAGCTCACCCGGGACAGACATCTACGAGCAGTACTTC | CASSPGTDIYEQYF
TRBJ1-2 | - | many | TRBV30 | TGTGCCTGGAGTTATGGGCAGGATGGCTACACCTTC | CAWSYGQDGYTF
TRBJ2-3 | - | - | TRBV4-3 | TGCGCCAGCAGCCAATACGGGGTTAGCCCCAAAAACCCTAGCACAGATACGCAGTATTTT | CASSQYGVSPKNPSTDTQYF
TRBJ1-5 | - | few | TRBV21-1 | TGTGCCAGCAGCACTCAACCTCTGGGACAGGGCAATCAGCCCCAGCATTTT | CASSTQPLGQGNQPQHF
TRBJ2-1 | - | few | TRBV11-2 | TGTGCCAGCAGCTGGGCCGGGGGGCCTAATCGCGGTATGTTCTTC | CASSWAGGPNRGMFF
TRBJ1-1 | - | - | TRBV5-4 | TGTGCCAGCCAGCTAGGGAACACTGAAGCTTTCTTT | CASQLGNTEAFF
TRBJ2-5 | - | - | TRBV5-4 | TGTGCCAGCACCTCCCGGGGCCAAGAGACCCAGTACTTC | CASTSRGQETQYF
TRBJ1-2 | - | many | TRBV30 | TGTGCCTGGAGTGTAGGGACGCTTAACTATGGCTACACCTTC | CAWSVGTLNYGYTF
TRBJ1-1 | - | few | TRBV4-3 | TGCGCCAGCAGCCACAGGGGTTCCACTGAAGCTTTCTTT | CASSHRGSTEAFF
TRBJ2-2 | - | - | TRBV7-9 | TGTGCCAGCAACTTAGGTCCAAACACCGGGGAGCTGTTTTTT | CASNLGPNTGELFF